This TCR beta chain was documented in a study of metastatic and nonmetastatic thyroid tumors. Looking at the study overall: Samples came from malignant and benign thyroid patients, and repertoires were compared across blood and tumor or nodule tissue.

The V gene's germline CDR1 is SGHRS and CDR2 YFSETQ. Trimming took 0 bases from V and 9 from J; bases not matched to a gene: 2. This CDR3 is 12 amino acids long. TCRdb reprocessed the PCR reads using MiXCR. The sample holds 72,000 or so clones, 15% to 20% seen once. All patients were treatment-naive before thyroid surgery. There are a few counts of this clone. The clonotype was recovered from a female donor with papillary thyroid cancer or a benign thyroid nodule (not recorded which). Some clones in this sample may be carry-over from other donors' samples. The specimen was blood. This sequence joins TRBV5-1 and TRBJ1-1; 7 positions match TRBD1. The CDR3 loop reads CASSLGTGQAFF. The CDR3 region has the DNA TGCGCCAGCAGCTTGGGGACAGGACAAGCTTTCTTT.